This T cell receptor (beta chain) derives from a study of PD-L1 blockade in urothelial cancer. Study-level information: Patients with male sex and bladder-origin urothelial cancer accounted for about 90% of the 29 enrolled. Reported median T cell count for blood samples was 130,000 to 150,000. The researchers analyzed blood 3 weeks (second dose) and 6 weeks after treatment start.

The CDR3 runs to 16 residues. Germline-derived CDR1 and CDR2 are LGHNA and YNFKEQ. Trimming pared 1 base from V and 8 bases from J, leaving 17 bases between. This clone was counted between two and nine times. The data were produced by immunoSEQ multiplex PCR, yet TCRdb's version contains in-frame clones alone and is incomplete. The sample lists 80,000 to 95,000 clones; 83% were seen once. Stated time point: peripheral blood 6 weeks after treatment start. The chain is built from TRBV4-2 and TRBJ1-4, with no clear D. This material consisted of PBMCs, taken around atezolizumab (anti-PD-L1) treatment. The clonotype comes from a man between 65 and 80 years old with urothelial cancer. For the CDR3, the DNA is TGTGCCAGCAGCCAAGGGGAGGGTGAGGGTGACGAAAAACTGTTTTTT. As protein: CASSQGEGEGDEKLFF.